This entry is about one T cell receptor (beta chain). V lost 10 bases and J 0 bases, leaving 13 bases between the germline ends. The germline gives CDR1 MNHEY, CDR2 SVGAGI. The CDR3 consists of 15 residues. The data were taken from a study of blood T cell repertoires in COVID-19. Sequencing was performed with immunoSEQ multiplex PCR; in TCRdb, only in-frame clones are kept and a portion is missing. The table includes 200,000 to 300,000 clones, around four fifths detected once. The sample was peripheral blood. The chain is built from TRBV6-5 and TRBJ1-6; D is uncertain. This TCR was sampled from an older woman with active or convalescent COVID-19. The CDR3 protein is CATTEWSSYNSPLHF. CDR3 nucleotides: TGTGCCACCACGGAGTGGAGCTCCTATAATTCACCCCTCCACTTT.